This TCR beta chain was retrieved from a study of T cell changes during pregnancy in multiple sclerosis. Only in-frame clones appear in the TCRdb table, and some are missing; sequencing was by immunoSEQ multiplex PCR. The sample yields about 30,000 clones, roughly 93% seen once. This clonotype was obtained from a female donor in good health, enrolled as a control in a pregnancy study. The material sequenced was peripheral blood, taken in the second trimester of pregnancy.

The chain's CDR3 is CASSPGQGDSPEAFF. Here the CDR3 DNA reads TGTGCCAGCTCACCAGGACAGGGAGATTCTCCTGAAGCTTTCTTT. The V and J genes are TRBV18 and TRBJ1-1, with 8 bases fitting TRBD1. Germline loops: CDR1 KGHSH, CDR2 LQKENI. The J segment lost 6 bases and the V segment lost 2 bases, leaving 8 bases of the junction unmatched. CDR3 size: 15 residues.